The 10 T cell receptor beta chains given below trace back to one sample, sequenced in a study of tumor-infiltrating lymphocytes in localized non-small cell lung cancer. Here immunoSEQ multiplex PCR was the method, and the copy in TCRdb shows in-frame clones only, minus some. The sample lists fewer than 20,000 clones, about four fifths seen once, with over 7.5% in the top ten. Sample: lung tumor tissue. The receptors derive from a human donor with non-small cell lung cancer.

The rearrangement links TRBV7-9 to TRBJ2-5; 10 nucleotides align to TRBD1. The DNA end lines up better with TRBJ2-7; the J call may be wrong. The CDR3 consists of 15 residues. The germline V gene has CDR1 SEHNR and CDR2 FQNEAQ (reference sequence). CDR3 DNA: TGTGCCAGCAGCGCCACCGGGACAGGGGAACACGAGCAGTACTTC. It translates to CASSATGTGEHEQYF.

The sample holds a few counts of this clone. This chain connects TRBV30 to TRBJ2-1; D is tentatively TRBD1 or TRBD2 (6 bases each). Germline V lookup: CDR1 GTSNPN, CDR2 SVGIG (reference sequence). The CDR3 runs 13 residues. The germline V and J ends were trimmed by 7 bases and 5 bases, with 15 bases remaining between them. DNA of the CDR3: TGTGCCTCGAGGGGGGAAGGTAACAATGAGCAGTTCTTC. Translation: CASRGEGNNEQFF.

This clone was counted only a few times. This chain uses TRBV30 with TRBJ1-1; tentatively, D is TRBD1 (6 bases). V lost 3 bases to trimming and J lost 1 base, with 15 bases between them. Germline V gene sequence: CDR1 GTSNPN, CDR2 SVGIG (reference sequence). This CDR3 has 15 residues. Here the CDR3 DNA reads TGTGCCTGGAGGACCTGGGACACTTGGAACACTGAAGCTTTCTTT. Protein sequence: CAWRTWDTWNTEAFF. Full variable domain (rest looked up from reference TRBV30 and TRBJ1-1): SQTIHQWPATLVQPVGSPLSLECTVEGTSNPNLYWYRQAAGRGLQLLFYSVGIGQISSEVPQNLSASRPQDRQFILSSKKLLLSDSGFYLCAWRTWDTWNTEAFFGQGTRLTVV.

The genes are TRBV18 and TRBJ2-1, with D uncertain. Germline V gene lookup returns CDR1 KGHSH and CDR2 LQKENI. V gave up 0 bases and J gave up 0 bases, with 9 bases separating them. The CDR3 is made up of 16 amino acids. The CDR3 region is CASSPPTASSYNEQFF. The CDR3 region has the DNA TGTGCCAGCTCACCACCGACGGCTAGCTCCTACAATGAGCAGTTCTTC.

The chain has TRBV4-2 and TRBJ2-2; a weak D match, TRBD2 (7 bases). The CDR3 spans 16 residues. CDR1 LGHNA and CDR2 YNFKEQ come from the germline V gene. Trimming took off 1 base at V and 6 bases at J, with 15 bases between the two ends. In DNA, the CDR3 is TGTGCCAGCAGCCAAGGCCGGGGGGCGATTGCCGGGGAGCTGTTTTTT. It translates to CASSQGRGAIAGELFF.

CDR3 loop: CASSLDATGHNSPLHF. The CDR3 DNA is TGTGCCAGCAGCTTAGACGCGACAGGTCATAATTCACCCCTCCACTTT. This chain connects TRBV11-2 to TRBJ1-6; tentatively, D is TRBD1 (6 bases). Trimming removed 0 bases at V and 5 bases at J, with 11 bases between. The CDR3 is made up of 16 amino acids. Germline V gene sequence: CDR1 SGHAT, CDR2 FQNNGV.

V usage is TRBV7-3 and J usage is TRBJ2-3; maybe TRBD1 (6 bases). Germline V lookup: CDR1 SGHTA, CDR2 FQGTGA. Deletions cut 1 base from V and 8 bases from J, with 13 bases between. The CDR3 consists of 14 residues. This chain's CDR3 is CASSLIGGQSTQYF. The CDR3 bases are TGTGCCAGCAGCTTAATAGGTGGACAGTCTACGCAGTATTTT.

This clone appeared a few times. The chain combines TRBV7-8 with TRBJ2-7; a possible D gene is TRBD1 (5 bases). The CDR3 runs 14 residues. Germline V gene data show CDR1 as SGHVS and CDR2 as FQNEAQ. Trimming took 7 bases from V and 6 from J, leaving 19 bases between them. DNA of the CDR3: TGTGCCAGCATCCTTGGGCCCAGGGCGGCCGAGCAGTACTTC. This sequence encodes CASILGPRAAEQYF.

This clone was picked up a small number of times. The gene calls are TRBV2 and TRBJ2-6, with D possibly being TRBD1 (8 bases). V was cut by 7 bases and J by 0 bases, with 28 bases left in between. This CDR3 is built from 21 residues. Germline V gene lookup returns CDR1 SNHLY and CDR2 FYNNEI. CDR3 residues: CASTADRVFREATSGANVLTF. The CDR3 nucleotides read TGTGCCAGCACCGCGGACAGGGTTTTTCGGGAGGCCACCTCTGGGGCCAACGTCCTGACTTTC. Full variable domain (rest looked up from reference TRBV2 and TRBJ2-6): EPEVTQTPSHQVTQMGQEVILRCVPISNHLYFYWYRQILGQKVEFLVSFYNNEISEKSEIFDDQFSVERPDGSNFTLKIRSTKLEDSAMYFCASTADRVFREATSGANVLTFGAGSRLTVL.

This clone was recorded a few times. The CDR3 sequence is CAWRAGTVLNSPLHF. The CDR3 DNA reads TGTGCCTGGAGGGCCGGGACAGTATTAAATTCACCCCTCCACTTT. This sequence joins TRBV30 and TRBJ1-6, with 7 bases matching TRBD1. The CDR3 spans 15 residues. From germline, CDR1 is GTSNPN and CDR2 SVGIG (reference sequence). V lost 3 bases to trimming and J lost 7 bases; unmatched junction nucleotides: 9.